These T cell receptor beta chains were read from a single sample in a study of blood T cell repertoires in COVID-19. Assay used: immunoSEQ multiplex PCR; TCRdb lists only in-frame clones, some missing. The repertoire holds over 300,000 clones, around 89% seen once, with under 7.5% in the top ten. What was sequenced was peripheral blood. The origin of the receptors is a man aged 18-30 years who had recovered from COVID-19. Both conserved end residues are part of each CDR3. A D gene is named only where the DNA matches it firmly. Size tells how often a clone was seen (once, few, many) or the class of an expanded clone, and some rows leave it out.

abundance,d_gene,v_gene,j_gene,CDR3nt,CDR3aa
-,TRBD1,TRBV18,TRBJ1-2,TGTGCCAGCTCACCACCGGGACAGGGACTCTACTATGGCTACACCTTC,CASSPPGQGLYYGYTF
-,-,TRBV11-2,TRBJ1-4,TGTGCCAGCAGCTTAGGTACGCGTGTGGGCGAACTGTTTTTT,CASSLGTRVGELFF
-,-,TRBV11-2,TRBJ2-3,TGTGCCAGCAGCTTAGGGCCAGGGGAAGCCTCAGATACGCAGTATTTT,CASSLGPGEASDTQYF
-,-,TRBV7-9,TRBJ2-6,TGTGCCAGCATAGGGGGCTCTGGGGCCAACGTCCTGACTTTC,CASIGGSGANVLTF
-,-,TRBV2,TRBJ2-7,TGTGCCAGCAGTGATGACGGGAGCTCCTACGAGCAGTACTTC,CASSDDGSSYEQYF
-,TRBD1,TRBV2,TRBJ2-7,TGTGCCAGCAATATGGACAGGGGCTACGAGCAGTACTTC,CASNMDRGYEQYF
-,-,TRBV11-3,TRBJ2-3,TGTGCCAGCAGCCCCGGTCTAACAGATACGCAGTATTTT,CASSPGLTDTQYF
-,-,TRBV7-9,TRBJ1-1,TGTGCCAGCAGCTTACTAGGGAACACTGAAGCTTTCTTT,CASSLLGNTEAFF
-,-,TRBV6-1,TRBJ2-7,TGTGCCAGCACCTACGGGGGTCGCTCCTACGAGCAGTACTTC,CASTYGGRSYEQYF
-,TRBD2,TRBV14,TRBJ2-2,TGTGCCAGCAGCCATAAAGGGAGGGGAACCGGGGAGCTGTTTTTT,CASSHKGRGTGELFF
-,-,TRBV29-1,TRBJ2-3,TGCAGCGTTGAAGGGGGCATTTGGGGCACAGATACGCAGTATTTT,CSVEGGIWGTDTQYF
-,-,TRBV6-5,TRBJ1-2,TGTGCCAGCAGAGACCCGCGGGGCTACACCTTC,CASRDPRGYTF
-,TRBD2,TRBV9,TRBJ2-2,TGTGCCAGCAGCGTCGGAGGGACTAGCGGGGGTGGGACCGGGGAGCTGTTTTTT,CASSVGGTSGGGTGELFF
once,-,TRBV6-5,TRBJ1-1,TGTGCCAGCAGCCCGACAGTTAACACTGAAGCTTTCTTT,CASSPTVNTEAFF
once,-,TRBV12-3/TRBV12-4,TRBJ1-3,TGTGCCAGCACCCCGGACAGCCGGAACACCATATATTTT,CASTPDSRNTIYF
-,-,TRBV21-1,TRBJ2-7,TGTGCCAGCAGCAAAGTAGATCGGCTGGGGGGACAGGGGTACGAGCAGTACTTC,CASSKVDRLGGQGYEQYF
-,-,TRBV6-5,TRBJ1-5,TGTGCCAGCAGTTACGCGTCAAGCAATCAGCCCCAGCATTTT,CASSYASSNQPQHF
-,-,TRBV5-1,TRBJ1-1,TGCGCCAGCAGCCCCCCCCCAGGGCGGAAACTAAACACTGAAGCTTTCTTT,CASSPPPGRKLNTEAFF
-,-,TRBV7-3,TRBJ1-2,TGTGCCAGCAGCCCTAATACAGGGTACGGCTACACCTTC,CASSPNTGYGYTF
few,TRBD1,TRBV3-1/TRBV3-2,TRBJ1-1,TGTGCCAGCAGCTCACAAGCAGGGGGCCCCACTGAAGCTTTCTTT,CASSSQAGGPTEAFF
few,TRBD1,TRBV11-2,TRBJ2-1,TGTGCCAGCAGCTTATACAGGGGGGACGAGCAGTTCTTC,CASSLYRGDEQFF
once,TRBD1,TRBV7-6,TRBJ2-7,TGTGCCAGCAGCTTATTCGGGACAGGGGGCTTCTACGAGCAGTACTTC,CASSLFGTGGFYEQYF
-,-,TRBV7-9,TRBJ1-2,TGTGCCAGCAGCTCAGCTCAGGGAAGTGGCTATGGCTACACCTTC,CASSSAQGSGYGYTF
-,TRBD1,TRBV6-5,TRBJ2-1,TGTGCCAGCAGTTCCGGACAGGATAGAAATGAGCAGTTCTTC,CASSSGQDRNEQFF
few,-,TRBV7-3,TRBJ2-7,TGTGCCAGCAGCTTAACAGGGGTCGGGTACGAGCAGTACTTC,CASSLTGVGYEQYF
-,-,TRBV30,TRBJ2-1,TGTGCCTGGAGCGCCACGGGGAATGAGCAGTTCTTC,CAWSATGNEQFF
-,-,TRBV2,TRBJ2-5,TGTGCCAGCGAATTGACGGGATCTCTTTTAGAGACCCAGTACTTC,CASELTGSLLETQYF
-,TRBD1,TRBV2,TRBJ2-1,TGTGCCAGCAGCCGGGACAGGAGCTCCTACAATGAGCAGTTCTTC,CASSRDRSSYNEQFF
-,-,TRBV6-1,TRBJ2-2,TGTGCCAGCAGTGAGTCCAGGGTCAGAGCTACAAACACCGGGGAGCTGTTTTTT,CASSESRVRATNTGELFF
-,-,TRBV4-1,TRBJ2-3,TGCGCCAGCAGCCAAGATAATACAGGTCGATCAACAGATACGCAGTATTTT,CASSQDNTGRSTDTQYF
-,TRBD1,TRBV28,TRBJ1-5,TGTGCCAGCAGCGGCCCCCCGGGACAGGGTGACCAGCCCCAGCATTTT,CASSGPPGQGDQPQHF
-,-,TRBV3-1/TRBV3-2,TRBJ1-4,TGTGCCAGCAGCCTGGCCATGGGGGGTGAAAAACTGTTTTTT,CASSLAMGGEKLFF
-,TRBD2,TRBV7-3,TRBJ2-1,TGTGCCAGCAGCTTAACGGCTAGCGGGACCGTTGAGCAGTTCTTC,CASSLTASGTVEQFF
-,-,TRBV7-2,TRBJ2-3,TGTGCCAGCAGCTTAGTCGGGGTTTGGGGTTCCACAGATACGCAGTATTTT,CASSLVGVWGSTDTQYF
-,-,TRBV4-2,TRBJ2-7,TGTGCCAGCAGCCAAGTTCTTCGCGGGGAGAGCCACGAGCAGTACTTC,CASSQVLRGESHEQYF